This T cell receptor beta chain was sequenced for a study of T cells expressing NK-cell markers. Study background: Seven sequenced donors out of eight were HCMV-seropositive, one seronegative.

Notes on the study in general: Where several donors were concerned, these clonotypes also led the CD3+CD56-NKG2C+ fraction. Each of about six donors carried dominant NKG2C+ clonotypes accounting for about 1.0-8% of CD8+ T cells.

Researchers built TCR beta cDNA using 5'RACE template switching with UMIs. From the 5' RACE reads, TCRdb lists one entry per CDR3 protein and no DNA. The sample's table shows about 370,000 distinct CDR3 sequences. This CDR3 region has 17 residues. Germline values: CDR1 MGHRA, CDR2 YSYEKL. With regard to this clonotype: Its antigen is currently unknown.

The source material was blood T cells: a sorted CD56 or NKG2C T cell subset, CD4+ or CD8+ T cells, or bulk PBMC T cells (not recorded which). The TCR was taken from a woman aged 50 to 60 in good health. J is TRBJ2-1 and V is TRBV4-1; checking the TCRdb D call of TRBD1 is not possible without DNA. CDR3 protein: CASSQGGSGPRYNEQFF.